These 17 T cell receptor beta chains came from one sample sequenced in a study of shared clonotypes between healthy human individuals. Clones were sequenced by immunoSEQ multiplex PCR, and TCRdb holds only the in-frame ones, with some missing. The sample carries hundreds of thousands of clones, 95% to 97% recorded once. Sequenced material: naive CD4+ T cells sorted from blood. Specified subset: CD45RA+ positively selected. The receptors derive from a woman aged 25-40 years in good health.

This CDR3 reads CASSPIIQGEGEKLFF. The CDR3 bases are TGTGCCAGCAGCCCTATCATTCAGGGTGAGGGCGAAAAACTGTTTTTT. The chain recombines TRBV28 with TRBJ1-4; D possibly corresponds to TRBD1 (5 bases). The CDR3 runs 16 residues. Deletions cut 6 bases from V and 8 bases from J, with 22 bases between. Per the germline V gene, CDR1 is MDHEN and CDR2 is SYDVKM.

The rearrangement links TRBV4-2 to TRBJ2-6; D is unresolved. The CDR3 has 18 amino acids. Germline V gives CDR1 LGHNA, CDR2 YNFKEQ. The V end was cut by 2 bases, the J end by 0 bases, with 14 bases between. Written as DNA, the CDR3 is TGTGCCAGCAGCCAATCCGCAGGACGAACCTCTGGGGCCAACGTCCTGACTTTC. Translating it yields CASSQSAGRTSGANVLTF.

V usage is TRBV28 and J usage is TRBJ2-3; D uncertain. CDR3 length: 14 amino acids. Per germline, CDR1 MDHEN and CDR2 SYDVKM. Trimming left V 2 bases short and J 6 bases short, with 12 bases between. The DNA for the CDR3 is TGTGCCAGCAGTTTAAGACAACCTTGGGATACGCAGTATTTT. Translating it yields CASSLRQPWDTQYF.

The rearrangement uses TRBV5-1 and TRBJ2-5; 11 positions agree with TRBD2. The J call may be incorrect, as the DNA end agrees better with TRBJ2-7. This CDR3 spans 15 amino acids. The germline gives CDR1 SGHRS, CDR2 YFSETQ. DNA for the CDR3: TGCGCCAGCAGCTCTACTAGCGGGAGTGGACACGAGCAGTACTTC. Protein: CASSSTSGSGHEQYF.

This chain connects TRBV2 to TRBJ2-3; the match to TRBD2 covers 12 bases. V shed 7 bases, J shed 1 base, and the junction held 12 bases outside the gene matches. The CDR3 consists of 18 residues. In germline, CDR1 is SNHLY, CDR2 FYNNEI. The CDR3 bases are TGTGCCAGCACCGAAGGGCTAGCGGGAGGGAGGGGCACAGATACGCAGTATTTT. The encoded protein is CASTEGLAGGRGTDTQYF.

The J gene is TRBJ2-5, the V gene TRBV5-4; 9 nucleotides match TRBD2. The V gene's germline CDR1 is SGHNT and CDR2 YYREEE (reference sequence). CDR3 length: 16 amino acids. The junction had 8 bases not matched to a gene; V was cut back by 0 bases and J by 5 bases. CDR3 bases: TGTGCCAGCAGCTTGGGGGCCGGACTAGCGAAGGAGACCCAGTACTTC. Its translation is CASSLGAGLAKETQYF.

This clone was observed a single time. The rearrangement links TRBV5-1 to TRBJ2-3, with 7 bases identical to TRBD2. This CDR3 is built from 15 residues. With 0 bases clipped from V and 9 bases from J, the junction kept 10 bases outside the gene matches. Germline CDR1 and CDR2: SGHRS and YFSETQ. CDR3 DNA sequence: TGCGCCAGCAGCTTGGGAGCGGCGGGAGTTAACACGCAGTATTTT. As protein: CASSLGAAGVNTQYF.

J is TRBJ1-2 and V is TRBV27, with TRBD1 identical over 8 bases. CDR3 size: 13 residues. Per the germline V gene, CDR1 is MNHEY and CDR2 is SMNVEV (reference sequence). Losses at the gene ends were 3 bases for V and 8 bases for J; bases not matched to a gene: 5. The CDR3, as DNA: TGTGCCAGCAGTTTTCAGGGGGCGAGGGGCTACACCTTC. It yields the protein CASSFQGARGYTF.

The rearrangement uses TRBV28 and TRBJ2-1; 11 positions agree with TRBD2. From germline, CDR1 is MDHEN and CDR2 SYDVKM. V shed 2 bases and J 0 bases; nucleotides not matched to a gene: 12. The CDR3 runs 20 residues. Here the CDR3 reads CASSLVGGLAGPSSYNEQFF. DNA of the CDR3: TGTGCCAGCAGTTTAGTGGGTGGACTAGCGGGCCCGAGCTCCTACAATGAGCAGTTCTTC.

V usage is TRBV30 and J usage is TRBJ2-7; 8 bases are shared with TRBD2. Germline CDR1 and CDR2: GTSNPN and SVGIG (reference sequence). CDR3 length: 13 amino acids. The J segment lost 0 bases and the V segment lost 4 bases, leaving 2 bases of the junction unmatched. This chain's CDR3 is CAWKRERSYEQYF. CDR3 sequence (DNA): TGTGCCTGGAAGCGGGAGCGCTCCTACGAGCAGTACTTC.

The CDR3 coding sequence is TGTGCCAGCAGCCCCCGTCCAAGCGGGTCTGAAGCTTTCTTT. This gives the protein CASSPRPSGSEAFF. The gene calls are TRBV14 and TRBJ1-1; D uncertain. Trimming stripped 4 bases from V and 6 bases from J, with 15 bases between. The CDR3 is made up of 14 amino acids. CDR1 and CDR2 from the germline V gene are SGHDN and FVKESK.

The chain recombines TRBV6-5 with TRBJ1-4; D not certain. Per the germline V gene, CDR1 is MNHEY and CDR2 is SVGAGI. This CDR3 region has 12 residues. V was clipped by 4 bases and J by 5 bases, with 5 bases between them. CDR3 DNA sequence: TGTGCCAGCAGTTTAGGAAATGAAAAACTGTTTTTT. Translated, it gives CASSLGNEKLFF.

The chain has TRBV28 and TRBJ1-3, with TRBD1 matching over 7 bases. The CDR3 consists of 16 residues. Germline trimming cut 4 bases from V and 3 bases from J; bases unmatched to any gene: 9. Germline V lookup: CDR1 MDHEN, CDR2 SYDVKM. The CDR3 DNA reads TGTGCCAGCAGTTCAGGGAGGGGGCTAGGTGGAAACACCATATATTTT. Protein sequence: CASSSGRGLGGNTIYF.

Here the CDR3 DNA reads TGTGCCAGCAGTCCCGTTAGGGGGGAAAAACTGTTTTTT. It yields the protein CASSPVRGEKLFF. The rearrangement links TRBV27 to TRBJ1-4, with D tentatively TRBD1 (6 bases). Looked up from germline, CDR1 is MNHEY and CDR2 is SMNVEV (reference sequence). V lost 5 bases to trimming and J lost 8 bases, with 12 bases between them. The CDR3 has 13 residues.

This sequence joins TRBV11-3 and TRBJ2-7, with 7 bases that match TRBD2. V trimming: 5 bases; J trimming: 2 bases; junction bases outside the gene matches: 9. Germline CDR1 reads SGHNT; CDR2 reads YENEEA. This CDR3 region has 15 residues. This chain's CDR3 is CASSQDLAVTYEQYF. The CDR3 region has the DNA TGTGCCAGCAGCCAAGACCTAGCGGTTACCTACGAGCAGTACTTC.

J is TRBJ1-5 and V is TRBV4-2; D gene ambiguous. Trimming left V 0 bases short and J 4 bases short, with 7 bases between. This CDR3 has 14 residues. Germline CDR1 LGHNA, CDR2 YNFKEQ. Here the CDR3 DNA reads TGTGCCAGCAGCCAAGAGGAGGGAAATCAGCCCCAGCATTTT. The encoded protein is CASSQEEGNQPQHF.

This clone has just one count. CDR3 region: CSVVTGLGQPQHF. Written as DNA, the CDR3 is TGCAGCGTTGTAACAGGGCTGGGTCAGCCCCAGCATTTT. The J gene is TRBJ1-5, the V gene TRBV29-1; D is possibly TRBD1 (6 bases). CDR1 SQVTM and CDR2 ANQGSEA come from the germline V gene. This CDR3 comprises 13 residues. V was cut by 4 bases and J by 6 bases, with 13 bases left in between.